Below, 19 T cell receptor beta chains from the same sample are listed, as sequenced in a study of blood T cell repertoires in COVID-19. Sequencing was performed with immunoSEQ multiplex PCR; in TCRdb, only in-frame clones are kept and a portion is missing. The repertoire consists of roughly 220,000 clones, with 75% to 90% occurring once and the leading ten covering about 4%. The sequenced sample was PBMCs or T cells enriched from blood (not recorded which). The receptors shown here come from a woman aged 40 to 50 with acute COVID-19.

The genes are TRBV5-1 and TRBJ2-3; 11 bases match TRBD2. CDR3 size: 16 residues. Germline CDR1 and CDR2: SGHRS and YFSETQ. V lost 1 base, J lost 2 bases, and 3 bases stayed unmatched. The CDR3 region has the DNA TGCGCCAGCAGCTTGATAGCGGGGGGGCACACAGATACGCAGTATTTT. It codes for CASSLIAGGHTDTQYF.

V usage is TRBV19 and J usage is TRBJ1-6; a weak D match, TRBD1 (5 bases). V shed 6 bases and J shed 0 bases, with 15 bases lying between them. The CDR3 is 17 amino acids. Germline V gene data show CDR1 as LNHDA and CDR2 as SQIVND (reference sequence). This chain's CDR3 is CASRNGHLDSYNSPLHF. For the CDR3, the DNA is TGTGCCAGTAGAAACGGACACCTTGACTCCTATAATTCACCCCTCCACTTT. Full variable domain (outside the CDR3, taken from reference TRBV19 and TRBJ1-6): DGGITQSPKYLFRKEGQNVTLSCEQNLNHDAMYWYRQDPGQGLRLIYYSQIVNDFQKGDIAEGYSVSREKKESFPLTVTSAQKNPTAFYLCASRNGHLDSYNSPLHFGNGTRLTVT.

This clone has only a few counts. V usage is TRBV4-3 and J usage is TRBJ2-5, with D perhaps matching TRBD2 (6 bases). The length of the CDR3 is 17 residues. V dropped 1 base and J dropped 2 bases, with 17 bases sitting between them. Germline V gene data show CDR1 as LGHNA and CDR2 as YSLEER. CDR3 loop: CASSQGRQAGLQETQYF. CDR3 sequence (DNA): TGCGCCAGCAGCCAAGGCAGGCAAGCGGGCCTACAAGAGACCCAGTACTTC.

This chain uses TRBV27 with TRBJ1-1, with D perhaps TRBD1 (6 bases). V lost 2 bases to trimming and J lost 5 bases, with 12 bases between them. The CDR3 contains 14 residues. Germline values: CDR1 MNHEY, CDR2 SMNVEV (reference sequence). The CDR3 DNA reads TGTGCCAGCAGTTTAGGGGGGGCTTGGACTGAAGCTTTCTTT. Protein product: CASSLGGAWTEAFF.

The V call is TRBV3-1 (or the pseudogene TRBV3-2), the J call TRBJ1-2, with D maybe TRBD1 (6 bases). Trimming left V 1 base short and J 4 bases short, with 13 bases between. Germline CDR1 reads LGHDT; CDR2 reads YNNKEL (reference sequence). The length of the CDR3 is 15 residues. This CDR3 reads CASSQVPARGYGYTF. CDR3 bases: TGTGCCAGCAGCCAAGTTCCGGCCAGGGGCTATGGCTACACCTTC.

V gene TRBV24-1 combines with J gene TRBJ2-2; possibly TRBD1 for D (5 bases). Trimming stripped 9 bases from V and 1 base from J, with 8 bases between. From germline, CDR1 is KGHDR and CDR2 SFDVKD. CDR3 size: 13 residues. CDR3 nucleotide sequence: TGTGCCACCGAAACAGGGAACACCGGGGAGCTGTTTTTT. This gives the protein CATETGNTGELFF.

The J gene is TRBJ1-6, the V gene TRBV19, with TRBD1 matching 11 bases. Germline CDR1 reads LNHDA; CDR2 reads SQIVND (reference sequence). V dropped 5 bases and J dropped 9; count of bases not matched to a gene: 6. CDR3 length: 15 residues. CDR3 residues: CASSVGDRGFSPLHF. In DNA form, the CDR3 reads TGTGCCAGTAGTGTTGGGGACAGGGGGTTTTCACCCCTCCACTTT.

The gene calls are TRBV9 and TRBJ1-2; perhaps TRBD1 as D (5 bases). V lost 2 bases and J lost 2, with 10 bases in between. Germline loops: CDR1 SGDLS, CDR2 YYNGEE. The CDR3 is 14 residues long. The CDR3 protein is CASSVGAGNYGYTF. Here the CDR3 DNA reads TGTGCCAGCAGCGTTGGGGCAGGGAACTATGGCTACACCTTC.

The chain uses TRBV3-1 (or the pseudogene TRBV3-2) and TRBJ1-6; 10 nucleotides align to TRBD1. This CDR3 is 19 amino acids long. Germline V CDR1 and CDR2: LGHDT, YNNKEL (reference sequence). J was trimmed by 0 bases and V by 4 bases; bases with no gene match: 9. The CDR3 DNA follows: TGTGCCAGCAGCCGAACCCCGGGACAGGGGAGCTCCTATAATTCACCCCTCCACTTT. This translates into CASSRTPGQGSSYNSPLHF.

The chain combines TRBV29-1 with TRBJ2-3, with 11 bases that match TRBD1. Unmatched junction bases numbered 13, after V lost 2 bases and J lost 3 bases. The CDR3 spans 18 residues. Germline V lookup: CDR1 SQVTM, CDR2 ANQGSEA. The chain's CDR3 is CSVEFLGTGGFVTDTQYF. For the CDR3, the DNA is TGCAGCGTTGAATTCTTAGGGACAGGGGGTTTCGTGACAGATACGCAGTATTTT.

The chain employs TRBV27 and TRBJ2-2, with TRBD2 as a possible D gene (5 bases). CDR3 size: 15 residues. V dropped 6 bases and J dropped 6 bases, with 17 bases sitting between them. Germline loops: CDR1 MNHEY, CDR2 SMNVEV (reference sequence). The CDR3 DNA is TGTGCCAGCAGCTTGGTGCGAGGGCGCCCCGGGGAGCTGTTTTTT. It encodes CASSLVRGRPGELFF.

This clone was seen a single time. This chain joins TRBV9 and TRBJ2-1; TRBD1 is a possible D gene (5 bases). V lost 3 bases, J lost 4 bases, and 8 bases lay in between. The CDR3 extends over 13 amino acids. Germline V gene sequence: CDR1 SGDLS, CDR2 YYNGEE. The CDR3 DNA sequence: TGTGCCAGCAGCGGACAGTTTTACAATGAGCAGTTCTTC. Protein sequence: CASSGQFYNEQFF.

The rearrangement uses TRBV2 and TRBJ1-6; D unclear. Looked up from germline, CDR1 is SNHLY and CDR2 is FYNNEI. V lost 5 bases and J 0 bases, leaving 14 bases between the germline ends. CDR3 length equals 17 residues. CDR3 loop: CASSLVPPSSYNSPLHF. The DNA of the CDR3 is TGTGCCAGCAGTTTAGTTCCGCCGAGCTCCTATAATTCACCCCTCCACTTT.

The V gene is TRBV19, the J gene TRBJ1-2; 7 bases are shared with TRBD1. The CDR3 loop spans 19 amino acids. Per germline, CDR1 LNHDA and CDR2 SQIVND (reference sequence). Losses at the gene ends were 3 bases for V and 3 bases for J; bases not matched to a gene: 19. CDR3 sequence reads: CASSIPMGDSTFLYYGYTF. CDR3 coding DNA: TGTGCCAGTAGTATCCCTATGGGGGACAGTACATTCCTCTACTATGGCTACACCTTC. Together with reference TRBV19 and TRBJ1-2, the CDR3 gives the full variable domain: DGGITQSPKYLFRKEGQNVTLSCEQNLNHDAMYWYRQDPGQGLRLIYYSQIVNDFQKGDIAEGYSVSREKKESFPLTVTSAQKNPTAFYLCASSIPMGDSTFLYYGYTFGSGTRLTVV.

Notes on this clone: The identical CDR3 is also encoded by other nucleotide sequences in the sample. The CDR3 bases are TGTGCCAGCAGTCGGGACAGTCAAGAGACCCAGTACTTC. Translation: CASSRDSQETQYF. This chain uses TRBV2 with TRBJ2-5; TRBD1 agrees at 7 bases. This CDR3 spans 13 amino acids. Trimming cost V 5 bases and J 2 bases; bases outside gene matches: 2. Germline CDR1 and CDR2: SNHLY and FYNNEI.

The genes are TRBV20-1 and TRBJ2-1; 7 nucleotides match TRBD1. The CDR3 extends over 11 amino acids. V shed 5 bases, J shed 15 bases, and the junction held 10 bases outside the gene matches. Germline loops: CDR1 DFQATT, CDR2 SNEGSKA (reference sequence). CDR3 sequence reads: CSASLQGVPFF. CDR3 nucleotide sequence: TGCAGTGCTTCCCTGCAGGGGGTCCCGTTCTTC.

The chain has TRBV12-5 and TRBJ1-5; a possible D gene is TRBD1 (6 bases). Trimming cost V 7 bases and J 2 bases, with 15 bases left between them. The CDR3 loop spans 15 amino acids. Germline CDR1 and CDR2: LGHNT and FRNRAP. The CDR3 protein is CASVPQGLGNQPQHF. As DNA, the CDR3 is TGTGCTAGTGTCCCGCAGGGGTTGGGCAATCAGCCCCAGCATTTT.

The chain carries TRBV7-3 and TRBJ1-5, with 9 nucleotides matching TRBD1. The ends lost 1 base at V and 5 bases at J; junction bases unmatched: 15. CDR1 is SGHTA, CDR2 FQGTGA, per germline. The CDR3 runs 19 residues. CDR3 nucleotides: TGTGCCAGCAGCTTAAGTCCCACGTGGGGGACAGGGAAAGATCAGCCCCAGCATTTT. Translating it yields CASSLSPTWGTGKDQPQHF.

V usage is TRBV10-2 and J usage is TRBJ1-1; D remains unclear. Trimming stripped 3 bases from V and 1 base from J, with 6 bases between. The germline gives CDR1 WSHSY, CDR2 SAAADI. There are 13 residues in the CDR3. The CDR3 region is CASSDSGNTEAFF. The CDR3 nucleotides read TGCGCCAGCAGTGATTCCGGGAACACTGAAGCTTTCTTT.